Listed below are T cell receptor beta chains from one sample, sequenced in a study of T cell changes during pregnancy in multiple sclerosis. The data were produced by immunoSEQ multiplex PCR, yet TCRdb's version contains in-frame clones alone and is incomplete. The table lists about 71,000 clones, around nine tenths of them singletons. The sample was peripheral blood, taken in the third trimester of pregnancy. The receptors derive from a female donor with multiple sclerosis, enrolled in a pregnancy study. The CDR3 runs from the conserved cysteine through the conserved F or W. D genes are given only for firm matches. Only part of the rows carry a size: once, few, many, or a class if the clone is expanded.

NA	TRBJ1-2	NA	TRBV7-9	CASSLVSGKGYGYTF	TGTGCCAGCAGCTTAGTATCCGGGAAGGGCTATGGCTACACCTTC
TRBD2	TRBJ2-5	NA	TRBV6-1	CASSEALLRTSGETQYF	TGTGCCAGCAGTGAAGCGCTTCTTCGGACTAGTGGAGAGACCCAGTACTTC
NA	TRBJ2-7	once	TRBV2	CASSGTGTPLYF	TGTGCCAGCAGTGGCACCGGGACACCTTTGTACTTC
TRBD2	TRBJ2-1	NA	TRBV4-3	CASSQVPGGEQFF	TGCGCCAGCAGCCAAGTACCGGGGGGTGAGCAGTTCTTC
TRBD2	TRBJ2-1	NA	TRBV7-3	CASRSPLRTSQRQAYNEQFF	TGTGCCAGCAGGTCCCCACTTAGGACTAGTCAGCGACAAGCCTACAATGAGCAGTTCTTC
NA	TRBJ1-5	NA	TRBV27	CASSLAGLANQPQHF	TGTGCCAGCAGTCTGGCGGGACTGGCGAATCAGCCCCAGCATTTT
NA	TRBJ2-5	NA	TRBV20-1	CSANSQETQYF	TGCAGTGCTAACTCCCAAGAGACCCAGTACTTC
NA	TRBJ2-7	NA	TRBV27	CASTSTPGLPRDEQYF	TGTGCCAGCACCTCCACTCCGGGCCTCCCGAGGGACGAGCAGTACTTC
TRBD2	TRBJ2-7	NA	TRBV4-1	CASSQLAGGLGEQYF	TGCGCCAGCAGCCAATTAGCGGGAGGGCTGGGGGAGCAGTACTTC
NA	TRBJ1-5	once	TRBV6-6	CASRPQGKFDQPQHF	TGTGCCAGCAGGCCACAGGGAAAATTCGATCAGCCCCAGCATTTT
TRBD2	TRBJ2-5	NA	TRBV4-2	CASSQDGGDQETQYF	TGTGCCAGCAGCCAAGACGGGGGGGACCAAGAGACCCAGTACTTC
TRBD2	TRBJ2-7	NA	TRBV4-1	CASSQGLARREQYF	TGCGCCAGCAGCCAAGGACTAGCCCGCCGAGAGCAGTACTTC
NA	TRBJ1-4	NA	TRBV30	CAWSSWGSYEKLFF	TGTGCCTGGAGTTCTTGGGGCAGCTATGAAAAACTGTTTTTT
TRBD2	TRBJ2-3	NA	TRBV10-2	CASSKSPSGSTDTQYF	TGCGCCAGCAGTAAATCGCCTAGCGGGAGCACAGATACGCAGTATTTT
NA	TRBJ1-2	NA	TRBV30	CAWSVLGLYNYGYTF	TGTGCCTGGAGTGTACTGGGACTTTATAACTATGGCTACACCTTC
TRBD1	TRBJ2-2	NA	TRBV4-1	CASSLGQENTGELFF	TGCGCCAGCAGCCTGGGACAGGAGAACACCGGGGAGCTGTTTTTT
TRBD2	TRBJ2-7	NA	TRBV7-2	CASSLGGSGDYEQYF	TGTGCCAGCAGCTTAGGCGGTAGCGGGGACTACGAGCAGTACTTC
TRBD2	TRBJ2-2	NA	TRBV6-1	CASSEASGSSGELFF	TGTGCCAGCAGTGAGGCTAGCGGGAGTTCCGGGGAGCTGTTTTTT
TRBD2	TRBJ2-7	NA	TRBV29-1	CSVRGLAGPYEQYF	TGCAGCGTAAGGGGACTAGCGGGACCCTACGAGCAGTACTTC
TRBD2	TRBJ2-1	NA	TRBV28	CASSSGTSGSSYNEQFF	TGTGCCAGCAGTTCGGGGACTAGCGGGAGCTCCTACAATGAGCAGTTCTTC
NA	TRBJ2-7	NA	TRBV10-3	CAITTPRDEQYF	TGTGCCATCACCACCCCGCGGGACGAGCAGTACTTC
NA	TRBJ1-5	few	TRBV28	CATGGSRQPQHF	TGTGCCACGGGGGGCTCTAGGCAGCCCCAGCATTTT
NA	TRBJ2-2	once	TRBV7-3	CASGSRSTGELFF	TGTGCCAGCGGTAGTCGGAGCACCGGGGAGCTGTTTTTT
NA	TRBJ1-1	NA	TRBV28	CASSLRGGANTEAFF	TGTGCCAGCAGTTTGCGGGGGGGTGCTAACACTGAAGCTTTCTTT
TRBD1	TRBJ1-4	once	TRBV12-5	CASGLYTGVYEKLFF	TGTGCTAGTGGTTTATACACAGGGGTGTACGAAAAACTGTTTTTT
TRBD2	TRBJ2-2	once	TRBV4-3	CASSQDAGGGAGELFF	TGCGCCAGCAGCCAAGATGCGGGGGGCGGTGCCGGGGAGCTGTTTTTT
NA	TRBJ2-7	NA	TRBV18	CASSLQGLLKKEQYF	TGTGCCAGCTCTCTACAAGGACTACTCAAGAAGGAGCAGTACTTC
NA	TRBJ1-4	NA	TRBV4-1	CASSLNGAGSNEKLFF	TGCGCCAGCAGCTTAAATGGGGCAGGGTCTAATGAAAAACTGTTTTTT
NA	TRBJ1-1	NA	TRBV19	CASSFQGGTEAFF	TGTGCCAGTAGTTTTCAGGGTGGCACTGAAGCTTTCTTT
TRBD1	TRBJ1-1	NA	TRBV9	CASTIQGASTEAFF	TGTGCCAGCACCATTCAGGGGGCCAGCACTGAAGCTTTCTTT
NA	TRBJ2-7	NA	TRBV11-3	CASSLVSGYEQYF	TGTGCCAGCAGCTTAGTTAGCGGCTACGAGCAGTACTTC
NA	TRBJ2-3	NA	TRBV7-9	CASSFRGKGQYF	TGTGCCAGCAGCTTTCGGGGGAAGGGACAGTATTTT
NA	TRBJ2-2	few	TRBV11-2	CASSLVNPGDTGELFF	TGTGCCAGCAGCTTAGTTAATCCGGGAGACACCGGGGAGCTGTTTTTT
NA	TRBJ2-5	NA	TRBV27	CASSLGQGQETQYF	TGTGCCAGCAGTTTGGGGCAGGGGCAAGAGACCCAGTACTTC
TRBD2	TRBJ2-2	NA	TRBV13	CASSPPGGTGELFF	TGTGCCAGCAGCCCGCCGGGGGGGACCGGGGAGCTGTTTTTT
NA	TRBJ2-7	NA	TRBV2	CASRLRARGSYEQYF	TGTGCCAGCCGTCTTAGGGCCAGGGGATCCTACGAGCAGTACTTC
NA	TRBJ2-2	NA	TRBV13	CASSLNRDDGELFF	TGTGCCAGCAGCCTAAACAGGGATGACGGGGAGCTGTTTTTT
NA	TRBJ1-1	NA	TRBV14	CASSQGPLTYTEAFF	TGTGCCAGCAGCCAGGGGCCCTTGACCTACACTGAAGCTTTCTTT
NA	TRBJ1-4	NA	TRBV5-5	CASSWGPARDNEKLFF	TGTGCCAGCAGCTGGGGTCCCGCTCGGGATAATGAAAAACTGTTTTTT
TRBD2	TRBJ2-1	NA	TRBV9	CASSSVLAGGLNEQFF	TGTGCCAGCAGCAGCGTACTAGCGGGAGGGCTCAATGAGCAGTTCTTC
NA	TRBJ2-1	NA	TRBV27	CASRLDRGLAGLYNEQFF	TGTGCCAGCAGGCTAGACAGGGGATTAGCGGGTCTCTACAATGAGCAGTTCTTC
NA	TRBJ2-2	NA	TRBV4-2	CASSQDQAGELFF	TGTGCCAGCAGCCAAGATCAAGCGGGGGAGCTGTTTTTT
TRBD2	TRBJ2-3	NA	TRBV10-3	CAISESAGGITDTQYF	TGTGCCATCAGTGAGTCGGCGGGAGGGATTACAGATACGCAGTATTTT
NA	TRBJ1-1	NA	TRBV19	CASSISGGDNTEAFF	TGTGCCAGTAGTATCTCGGGGGGGGATAACACTGAAGCTTTCTTT
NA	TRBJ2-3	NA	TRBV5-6	CAISTRRADTQYF	TGTGCCATCTCGACAAGGCGGGCGGATACGCAGTATTTT
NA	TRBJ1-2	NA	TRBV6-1	CASSPGEHYGYTF	TGTGCCAGTTCACCGGGAGAGCACTATGGCTACACCTTC
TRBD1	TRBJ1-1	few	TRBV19	CASSIIGGQVNTEAFF	TGTGCCAGTAGTATCATAGGGGGACAGGTTAACACTGAAGCTTTCTTT
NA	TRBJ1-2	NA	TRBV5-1	CASSPGGEYYGYTF	TGCGCCAGCAGCCCCGGAGGAGAATACTATGGCTACACCTTC
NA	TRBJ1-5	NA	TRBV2	CASSERGGWQPQHF	TGTGCCAGCAGCGAGAGGGGAGGATGGCAGCCCCAGCATTTT
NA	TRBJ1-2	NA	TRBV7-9	CASSPSGGDYGYTF	TGTGCCAGCAGCCCCTCGGGGGGAGACTATGGCTACACCTTC
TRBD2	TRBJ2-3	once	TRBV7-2	CASSFDSGSDTQYF	TGTGCCAGCAGCTTCGACAGCGGGAGCGATACGCAGTATTTT
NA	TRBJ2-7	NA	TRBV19	CASSMSQIPYEQYF	TGTGCCAGTAGTATGTCCCAAATCCCCTACGAGCAGTACTTC
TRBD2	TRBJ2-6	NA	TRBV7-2	CASSSPLAGSGANVLTF	TGTGCCAGCAGCTCCCCGCTAGCGGGATCTGGGGCCAACGTCCTGACTTTC
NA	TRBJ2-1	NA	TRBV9	CASSAGDRYNEQFF	TGTGCCAGCAGCGCGGGGGACCGATACAATGAGCAGTTCTTC
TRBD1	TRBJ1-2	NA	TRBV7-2	CASSIAGTGNYGYTF	TGTGCCAGCAGCATCGCCGGGACAGGGAACTATGGCTACACCTTC
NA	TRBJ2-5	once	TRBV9	CASSVEAGQETQYF	TGTGCCAGCAGCGTAGAGGCCGGGCAAGAGACCCAGTACTTC
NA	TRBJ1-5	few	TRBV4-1	CASSQVRYNQPQHF	TGCGCCAGCAGCCAAGTCAGATACAATCAGCCCCAGCATTTT
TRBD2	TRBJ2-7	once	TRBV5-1	CASSSGSNTGGDYEQYF	TGCGCCAGCAGCTCCGGGTCTAATACGGGAGGTGACTACGAGCAGTACTTC
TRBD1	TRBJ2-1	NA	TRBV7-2	CASSRLDRGVEEQFF	TGTGCCAGCAGCCGACTGGACAGGGGAGTAGAAGAGCAGTTCTTC